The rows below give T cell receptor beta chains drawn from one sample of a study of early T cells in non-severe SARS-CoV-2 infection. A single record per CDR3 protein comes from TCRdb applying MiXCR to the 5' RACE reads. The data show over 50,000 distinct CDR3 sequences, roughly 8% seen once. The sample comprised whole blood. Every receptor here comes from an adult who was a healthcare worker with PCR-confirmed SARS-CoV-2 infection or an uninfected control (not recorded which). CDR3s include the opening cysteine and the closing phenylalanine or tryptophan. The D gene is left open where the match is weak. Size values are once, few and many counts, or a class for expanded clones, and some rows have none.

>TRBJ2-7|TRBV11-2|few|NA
TGTGCCAGCAGCCCTACGTTTGGTCGCATCTACGAGCAGTACTTC
CASSPTFGRIYEQYF
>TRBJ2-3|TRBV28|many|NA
TGTGCCAGCAAGATCCGATTAGGTACACAACCCGGTCCGGATACGCAGTATTTT
CASKIRLGTQPGPDTQYF
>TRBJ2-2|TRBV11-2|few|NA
TGTGCCAGCAATCCCAGGGAGACCGGGGAGCTGTTTTTT
CASNPRETGELFF
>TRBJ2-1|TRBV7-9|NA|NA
TGTGCCAGCAGCTTAGCTCCCGGGGGTGAGCAGTTCTTC
CASSLAPGGEQFF
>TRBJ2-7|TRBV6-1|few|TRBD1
TGTGCCAGCAGACATCTGGACAGGCGAACCTACGAGCAGTACTTC
CASRHLDRRTYEQYF
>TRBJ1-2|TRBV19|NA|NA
TGTGCCAGTAGTAACCGAGGGAACTATGGCTACACCTTC
CASSNRGNYGYTF
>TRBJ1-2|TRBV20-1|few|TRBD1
TGCAGTGCCCATTCCGGGACAGGGGGAAGTAACTATGGCTACACCTTC
CSAHSGTGGSNYGYTF
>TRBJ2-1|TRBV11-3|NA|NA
TGTGCCAGCAGCTTAGATCAACTAAGCGGGCGGTATGAGCAGTTCTTC
CASSLDQLSGRYEQFF
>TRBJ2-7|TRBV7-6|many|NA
TGTGCCAGCAGCTTGGGCGGCACCTACGAGCAGTACTTC
CASSLGGTYEQYF
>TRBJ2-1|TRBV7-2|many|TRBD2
TGTGCCAGCAGCTTTAGCGGGAGCTCCTACAATGAGCAGTTCTTC
CASSFSGSSYNEQFF
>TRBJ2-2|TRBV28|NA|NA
TGTGCCAGCAGTCCGTCGACAGGGAACACCGGGGAGCTGTTTTTT
CASSPSTGNTGELFF
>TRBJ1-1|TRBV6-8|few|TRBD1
TGTGCGGGGGACAGGAGGAACACTGAAGCTTTCTTT
CAGDRRNTEAFF
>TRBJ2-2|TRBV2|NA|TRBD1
TGTGCCAGCAGGAAGTCCGGGACAGACCACACCGGGGAGCTGTTTTTT
CASRKSGTDHTGELFF
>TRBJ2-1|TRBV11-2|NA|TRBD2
TGTGCCAGCACCTACTCGCGGGAGGCTCACAATGAGCAGTTCTTC
CASTYSREAHNEQFF
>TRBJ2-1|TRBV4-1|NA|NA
TGCGCCAGCAGCCAAGTTTCTGGATATGAGCAGTTCTTC
CASSQVSGYEQFF
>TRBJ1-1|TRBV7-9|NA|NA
TGTGCCAGCAGCATTGACGCGTCCACTGAAGCTTTCTTT
CASSIDASTEAFF
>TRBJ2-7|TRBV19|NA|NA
TGTGCCAGTCGGAAGCAGGCCCCCTCCTACGAGCAGTACTTC
CASRKQAPSYEQYF
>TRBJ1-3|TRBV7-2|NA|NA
TGTGCCAGCAGCTTAGGACACCCGAGCTCTGGAAACACCATATATTTT
CASSLGHPSSGNTIYF
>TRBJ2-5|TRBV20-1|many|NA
TGCAGTGCTAGAGTTGACAGGCTAATACAAGAGACCCAGTACTTC
CSARVDRLIQETQYF
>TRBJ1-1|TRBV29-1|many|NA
TGCAGCGTTGACCGTACCGGGGCGGCGAACACTGAAGCTTTCTTT
CSVDRTGAANTEAFF
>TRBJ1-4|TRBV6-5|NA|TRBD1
TGTGCCAGCAGATCCCCAGGGGGAACTGGAGAAAAACTGTTTTTT
CASRSPGGTGEKLFF
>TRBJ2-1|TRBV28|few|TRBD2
TGTGCCAGCAGTCCGGGAGGAGGCCAAGGGACCAATGAGCAGTTCTTC
CASSPGGGQGTNEQFF
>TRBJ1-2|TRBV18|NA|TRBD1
TGTGCCAGCTCATCGGACAGGGAGGACTACACCTTC
CASSSDREDYTF
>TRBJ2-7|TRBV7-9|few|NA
TGTGCCAGCAGCCCGCTAGACACCGAGCAGTACTTC
CASSPLDTEQYF
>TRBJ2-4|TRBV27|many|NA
TGTGCCAGCGCCCTCGCTCCCAAAAACATTCAGTACTTC
CASALAPKNIQYF
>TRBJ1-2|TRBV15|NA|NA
TGTGCCACCTTGGACGCGAACTATGGCTACACCTTC
CATLDANYGYTF
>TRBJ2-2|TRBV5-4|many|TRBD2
TGTGCCAGCAGCCCCGGGACTAGCGGGAGAGGAAACACCGGGGAGCTGTTTTTT
CASSPGTSGRGNTGELFF
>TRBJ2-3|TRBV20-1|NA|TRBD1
TGCAGTGCAAGCCAGGGGGCCGCAGATACGCAGTATTTT
CSASQGAADTQYF
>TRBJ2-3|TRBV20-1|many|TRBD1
TGCAGTGCTAGAGCGGACGACAGGGCCTTCACAGATACGCAGTATTTT
CSARADDRAFTDTQYF
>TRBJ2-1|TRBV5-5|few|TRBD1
TGTGCCAGCAGCACGTACAGGGGCCGGTCCTACAATGAGCAGTTCTTC
CASSTYRGRSYNEQFF
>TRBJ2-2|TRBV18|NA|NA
TGTGCCAGCTCACCACTGACACCCGGGGGCCGAAACACCGGGGAGCTGTTTTTT
CASSPLTPGGRNTGELFF
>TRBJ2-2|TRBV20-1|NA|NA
TGCAGTGCTAGAGGGGCTGGTCGGAGCACCGGGGAGCTGTTTTTT
CSARGAGRSTGELFF
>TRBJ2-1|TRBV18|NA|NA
TGTGCCAGCTCACCCACCCCCTTCGACAGATTCAATGAGCAGTTCTTC
CASSPTPFDRFNEQFF
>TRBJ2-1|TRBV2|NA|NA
TGTGCCAGCAGTAGTGATTTTGTGGGCGATGAGCAGTTCTTC
CASSSDFVGDEQFF
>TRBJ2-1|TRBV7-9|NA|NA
TGTGCCAGCAGCTTTGAGGGCCTCCCCCCGGCGTGGGAGCAGTTCTTC
CASSFEGLPPAWEQFF
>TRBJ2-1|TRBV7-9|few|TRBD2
TGTGCCAGCAGCTTAAGGCGTCTAGCGGGAGGGCCCAGTGAGCAGTTCTTC
CASSLRRLAGGPSEQFF
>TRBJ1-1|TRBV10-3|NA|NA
TGTGCCATCGGGAACCTAGACAGGAACACTGAAGCTTTCTTT
CAIGNLDRNTEAFF
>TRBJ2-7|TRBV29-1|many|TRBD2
TGCAGCGTCGTGGGACTAGCGGGAGTGGGTACGAAGCAGTACTTC
CSVVGLAGVGTKQYF
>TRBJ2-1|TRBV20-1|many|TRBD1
TGCAGTGCTAGTACAGGGGGCGATGAGCAGTTCTTC
CSASTGGDEQFF
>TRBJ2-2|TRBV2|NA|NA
TGTGCCAGCAGTGAAGTGTCCTCGCGGGGCGGGGAGCTGTTTTTT
CASSEVSSRGGELFF
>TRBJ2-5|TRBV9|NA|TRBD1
TGTGCCAGCAGCTCCTCCGGGGACAGGGACCTGGGGGCCCAGTACTTC
CASSSSGDRDLGAQYF
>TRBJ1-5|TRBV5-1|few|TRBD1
TGCGCCAGCAGCTTGGGGGACAGTTCCAGCAATCAGCCCCAGCATTTT
CASSLGDSSSNQPQHF
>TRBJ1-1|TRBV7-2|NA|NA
TGTGCCAGCAGCTCCCTTCGATCAGGGGACGCTTTCTTT
CASSSLRSGDAFF
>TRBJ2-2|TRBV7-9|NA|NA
TGTGCCGCGCTCATTTTAGGGGCGAACACCGGGGAGCTGTTTTTT
CAALILGANTGELFF
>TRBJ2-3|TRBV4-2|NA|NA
TGTGCCAGCAGCCCGGAGACGGCCGCGTTCGGGGATACGCAGTATTTT
CASSPETAAFGDTQYF
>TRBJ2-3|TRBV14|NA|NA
TGTGCCAGCAGCCCACGTCCGGGGGCAGATACGCAGTATTTT
CASSPRPGADTQYF
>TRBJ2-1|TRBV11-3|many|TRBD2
TGTGCCAGCAGCTCCGGACTAGCGGGGAACAATGAGCAGTTCTTC
CASSSGLAGNNEQFF
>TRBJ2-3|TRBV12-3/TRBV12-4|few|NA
TGTGCCAGCAGTCCGCTGGGTCTGACATTAGATACGCAGTATTTT
CASSPLGLTLDTQYF
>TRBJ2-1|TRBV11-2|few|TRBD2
TGTGCCAGCAGCTCCCTCTTAGCGGGGGGAGGTGATCGAGATGAGCAGTTCTTC
CASSSLLAGGGDRDEQFF
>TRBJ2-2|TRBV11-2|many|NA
TGTGCCAGCAGCTCCAGGGACGTGGCCGGGGAGCTGTTTTTT
CASSSRDVAGELFF
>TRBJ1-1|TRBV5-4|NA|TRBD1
TGTGCCAGCAGCTTGGTAGGCAGGGGGCACACTGAAGCTTTCTTT
CASSLVGRGHTEAFF
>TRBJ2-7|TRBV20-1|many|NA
TGCAGTGCTAGTGGCAGGACATCCTCCTACGAGCAGTACTTC
CSASGRTSSYEQYF
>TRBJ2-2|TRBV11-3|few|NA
TGTGCCAGCAGCTTAAACCGTGGAGTCCCGAACACCGGGGAGCTGTTTTTT
CASSLNRGVPNTGELFF
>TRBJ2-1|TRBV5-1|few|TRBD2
TGCGCCAGCAGCCCTTCTAGCGGGGGTGTTAATCCTGAGCAGTTCTTC
CASSPSSGGVNPEQFF
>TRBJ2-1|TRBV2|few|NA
TGTGCCAGCAGTGGCGGCTACCCTAATCCCGATGAGCAGTTCTTC
CASSGGYPNPDEQFF
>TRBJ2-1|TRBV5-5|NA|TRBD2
TGTGCCAGCAGCTCTACTAGCGGGGGGTACAATGAGCAGTTCTTC
CASSSTSGGYNEQFF
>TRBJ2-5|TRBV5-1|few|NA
TGCGCCAGCAGCTTGGGCGGGACATTTGAAGAGACCCAGTACTTC
CASSLGGTFEETQYF